This entry describes one TCR beta chain. Its antigen is as yet unknown. The data belong to a study of early T cells in non-severe SARS-CoV-2 infection. Study at large: Sequencing of unsorted whole blood was done on bulk RNA, leaving chains unpaired.

Overall study findings and caveats: Reliance on VDJdb matching favored anti-spike CD8 responses; private and CD4 specificities were missed.

In the library, individual cDNA molecules carried attached unique molecular identifiers. TCRdb passed the 5' RACE reads through MiXCR, listing each CDR3 protein once. The data contain fewer than 90,000 distinct CDR3 sequences, roughly 13% of them singletons. The sequencing input was whole blood. This clonotype was sampled from an adult who was a healthcare worker with PCR-confirmed SARS-CoV-2 infection or an uninfected control (not recorded which).

This CDR3 reads CASSLLISGNEQFF. The CDR3 DNA sequence: TGTGCCAGCAGCCTCCTAATTTCGGGGAATGAGCAGTTCTTC. J is TRBJ2-1 and V is TRBV5-5; D perhaps matches TRBD2 (5 bases). Germline V CDR1 and CDR2: SGHKS, YYEKEE (reference sequence). The CDR3 spans 14 residues. V was trimmed by 4 bases and J by 7 bases, leaving 15 bases between them.